This T cell receptor beta chain was sequenced during a study of Graves' ophthalmopathy and Graves' hyperthyroidism. For repertoire sequencing, the TCR beta CDR3 regions were amplified from RNA transcripts. HTBI-primed first-round RT-PCR preceded second-round multiplex PCR. One entry per CDR3 protein results from TCRdb running MiXCR on the multiplex PCR reads. The sample has 620,000 or so distinct CDR3 sequences, about a fifth seen once; the top ten hold 7.1%. This clonotype came up a few times. Trimming at V came to 5 bases and at J to 5 bases, leaving 8 bases not matched to a gene. Germline values: CDR1 MNHNS, CDR2 SASEGT. The CDR3 is 14 amino acids.

The rearrangement joins TRBV6-1 to TRBJ2-7; 8 nucleotides align to TRBD2. This receptor was taken from a woman younger than 30 with stable Graves' hyperthyroidism. Some clones in this sample may be carry-over from other donors' samples. The sequencing input was peripheral blood. The CDR3 DNA reads TGTGCCAGCAGTCGGGGGGGCGAACGGAACGAGCAGTACTTC. Translation: CASSRGGERNEQYF.